Listed here are 14 T cell receptor beta chains from one sample, sequenced in a study of T cell responses to AZD1222 COVID-19 vaccine. Sequenced by immunoSEQ multiplex PCR; TCRdb stores in-frame clones only, minus some. The top ten hold nearly 3.5% of the sample, which has approximately 210,000 clones, approximately 89% seen once. Sequencing was performed on peripheral blood, taken 28 days after the second AZD1222 dose. These receptors came from an adult who received the AZD1222 COVID-19 vaccine.

This chain joins TRBV7-9 and TRBJ2-7, with a tentative D call TRBD1 (7 bases). V lost 3 bases and J lost 4, with 16 bases in between. Germline CDR1 SEHNR, CDR2 FQNEAQ (reference sequence). The CDR3 totals 15 residues. The CDR3 protein is CASSLAGQSFYEQYF. The CDR3 DNA reads TGTGCCAGCAGCTTGGCGGGACAGAGCTTTTACGAGCAGTACTTC.

Concerning this clone itself: One end of the junction does not line up with germline, which may come from a read error. This chain connects TRBV3-1 (or the pseudogene TRBV3-2) to TRBJ1-1; 8 bases align to TRBD1. The CDR3 runs 13 residues. CDR1 is LGHDT and CDR2 is YNNKEL in the germline V gene (reference sequence). CDR3 residues: CASSQEPGGLLRF. In DNA, the CDR3 is TGTGCCAGCAGCCAAGAGCCAGGGGGCCTTCTTAGGTTT.

This chain uses TRBV3-1 (or the pseudogene TRBV3-2) with TRBJ2-5, with D possibly matching TRBD1 (6 bases). Trimming took off 3 bases at V and 2 bases at J, with 13 bases between the two ends. The CDR3 consists of 15 residues. Germline values: CDR1 LGHDT, CDR2 YNNKEL (reference sequence). CDR3 region: CASSQSLQGQETQYF. In nucleotides, the CDR3 is TGTGCCAGCAGCCAGAGTCTACAGGGACAAGAGACCCAGTACTTC.

This clone was picked up one time. V gene TRBV5-1 combines with J gene TRBJ2-7; no reliable D call. V was clipped by 1 base and J by 0 bases, with 8 bases between them. Germline values: CDR1 SGHRS, CDR2 YFSETQ. The CDR3 totals 14 residues. CDR3 region: CASSLQLSSYEQYF. The DNA of the CDR3 is TGCGCCAGCAGCTTGCAGTTAAGCTCCTACGAGCAGTACTTC.

This chain connects TRBV4-1 to TRBJ2-7; 8 positions match TRBD1. The CDR3 contains 15 residues. Looked up from germline, CDR1 is MGHRA and CDR2 is YSYEKL. Trimming at V came to 0 bases and at J to 3 bases, leaving 4 bases not matched to a gene. The CDR3, as DNA: TGCGCCAGCAGCCAAGACGTCGGGACAGGCTACGAGCAGTACTTC. This sequence encodes CASSQDVGTGYEQYF.

The chain employs TRBV28 and TRBJ1-1; D is perhaps TRBD1 (6 bases). CDR3 length: 12 residues. Trimming took off 2 bases at V and 6 bases at J, with 7 bases between the two ends. Germline loops: CDR1 MDHEN, CDR2 SYDVKM. The CDR3 is CASSLRTAEAFF. As DNA, the CDR3 is TGTGCCAGCAGTTTAAGGACAGCTGAAGCTTTCTTT.

The sample holds one count of this clone. The chain links TRBV7-2 to TRBJ2-2; 12 bases are shared with TRBD2. CDR3 size: 16 residues. V lost 5 bases and J lost 5; bases outside the gene matches: 6. Germline CDR1 SGHTA, CDR2 FQGNSA. The CDR3: CASSATSGSVTGELFF. CDR3 nucleotide sequence: TGTGCCAGCAGCGCGACTAGCGGGAGTGTAACCGGGGAGCTGTTTTTT.

J is TRBJ2-1 and V is TRBV13; TRBD1 matches at 7 bases. Germline CDR1 reads PRHDT; CDR2 reads FYEKMQ (reference sequence). V was clipped by 7 bases and J by 1 base; unmatched bases: 10. The CDR3 covers 16 residues. The CDR3: CASKHYRGVSYNEQFF. The CDR3 region has the DNA TGTGCCAGCAAGCATTACAGGGGAGTGTCCTACAATGAGCAGTTCTTC.

This chain joins TRBV28 and TRBJ1-3; D gene unclear. The CDR3 runs to 15 residues. V lost 6 bases and J lost 0, with 12 bases in between. Germline lookup yields CDR1 MDHEN and CDR2 SYDVKM. CDR3 in amino acids: CASRFRLNSGNTIYF. The DNA of the CDR3 is TGTGCCAGCAGGTTCCGTCTGAACTCTGGAAACACCATATATTTT.

This chain connects TRBV4-1 to TRBJ2-1; tentatively, D is TRBD1 (5 bases). This CDR3 has 13 amino acids. Trimming left V 4 bases short and J 10 bases short, with 14 bases between. Germline V CDR1 and CDR2: MGHRA, YSYEKL. CDR3 residues: CASSLTGPQEQFF. Here the CDR3 DNA reads TGCGCCAGCAGCCTCACAGGCCCACAGGAGCAGTTCTTC.

This clone appeared a single time. V usage is TRBV4-2 and J usage is TRBJ2-5, with no clear D. Trimming took off 1 base at V and 1 base at J, with 13 bases between the two ends. Germline V CDR1 and CDR2: LGHNA, YNFKEQ. The CDR3 loop spans 16 amino acids. The CDR3: CASSQGVVGPQETQYF. In nucleotides, the CDR3 is TGTGCCAGCAGCCAAGGTGTTGTGGGCCCCCAAGAGACCCAGTACTTC.

This clone was detected once. This chain joins TRBV29-1 and TRBJ1-1; no clear D gene. Trimming stripped 5 bases from V and 8 bases from J, with 12 bases between. The CDR3 contains 11 residues. CDR1 SQVTM and CDR2 ANQGSEA come from the germline V gene. This chain's CDR3 is CSVPDPEEAFF. CDR3 nucleotide sequence: TGCAGCGTTCCGGATCCCGAAGAAGCTTTCTTT.

V usage is TRBV28 and J usage is TRBJ2-2; D gene uncertain. V was trimmed by 2 bases and J by 7 bases, leaving 5 bases between them. Germline CDR1 and CDR2: MDHEN and SYDVKM. The CDR3 covers 12 residues. The CDR3 DNA sequence: TGTGCCAGCAGTTTAGGTAACGGGGAGCTGTTTTTT. It codes for CASSLGNGELFF.

This sequence joins TRBV6-4 and TRBJ2-3; D uncertain. Germline V gives CDR1 MRHNA, CDR2 SNTAGT. The CDR3 covers 15 residues. Trimming cost V 6 bases and J 0 bases, with 13 bases left between them. The CDR3 DNA is TGTGCCAGCAGCCCCGATGGGATCAGCACAGATACGCAGTATTTT. Amino acids: CASSPDGISTDTQYF.